These 14 T cell receptor beta chains were all obtained from the same sample, sequenced in a study of blood T cell repertoires in COVID-19. The method was immunoSEQ multiplex PCR; TCRdb's version includes in-frame clones alone and lacks a portion of them. The table records about 52,000 clones, about four fifths of them present only once. The source material was peripheral blood. Source of these receptors: a woman of 80 years or more with COVID-19, enrolled during active disease.

In this sample, this clone turned up many times. The V call is TRBV7-2, the J call TRBJ2-1, with D possibly matching TRBD2 (5 bases). The V and J ends lost 4 bases and 8 bases respectively, with 12 bases between them. Germline CDR1 reads SGHTA; CDR2 reads FQGNSA. This CDR3 has 13 residues. The CDR3 nucleotides are TGTGCCAGCAGCTGGACTGATGCGGATGAGCAGTTCTTC. Amino acid sequence: CASSWTDADEQFF.

The chain combines TRBV4-1 with TRBJ1-1; 7 nucleotides line up with TRBD1. Germline CDR1 and CDR2: MGHRA and YSYEKL. This CDR3 contains 15 residues. After removal of 2 bases from V and 2 bases from J, the junction contained 5 bases not matched to a gene. This CDR3 is CASSQTGTANTEAFF. The CDR3 DNA reads as TGCGCCAGCAGCCAAACCGGGACAGCTAACACTGAAGCTTTCTTT.

This sequence joins TRBV21-1 and TRBJ1-5; the D call TRBD1 from the table was never checked on the DNA. TRBV21-1 is deemed a pseudogene. There are 13 residues in the CDR3. CDR3 amino acids: CASQTGGNQPQHF. The CDR3 DNA reads TGTGCCAGCCAGACAGGGGGCAATCAGCCCCAGCATTTT.

V is TRBV7-2 and J is TRBJ2-7; tentatively, D is TRBD2 (5 bases). Germline assignment: CDR1 SGHTA and CDR2 FQGNSA. The CDR3 is made up of 15 amino acids. V shed 1 base and J shed 2 bases, with 12 bases lying between them. The CDR3 protein is CASSLGEFPAYEQYF. Written as DNA, the CDR3 is TGTGCCAGCAGCTTAGGGGAGTTTCCGGCCTACGAGCAGTACTTC.

The genes are TRBV3-1 (or the pseudogene TRBV3-2) and TRBJ1-2, with D perhaps matching TRBD1 (5 bases). CDR3 length: 15 residues. Trimming removed 6 bases from V and 4 bases from J, with 18 bases in between. The germline CDR1 and CDR2 sequences are LGHDT and YNNKEL (reference sequence). The CDR3 spells CASRQNGQTVYGYTF. Here the CDR3 DNA reads TGTGCCAGCAGACAAAATGGGCAGACAGTCTATGGCTACACCTTC.

This chain connects TRBV5-1 to TRBJ1-3; D is undetermined. Germline V CDR1 and CDR2: SGHRS, YFSETQ. Trimming removed 5 bases at V and 0 bases at J, with 9 bases between. The CDR3 sequence is 14 residues long. CDR3 nucleotides: TGCGCCAGCAGAGAGCAGGACTCTGGAAACACCATATATTTT. Its protein product is CASREQDSGNTIYF.

The CDR3 sequence: CASSLGTGSNQPQHF. CDR3 in DNA: TGTGCCAGCAGCTTAGGGACAGGTAGCAATCAGCCCCAGCATTTT. The V gene is TRBV7-8, the J gene TRBJ1-5; 7 positions match TRBD1. There are 15 residues in the CDR3. Germline CDR1 and CDR2: SGHVS and FQNEAQ. With 1 base clipped from V and 0 bases from J, the junction kept 0 bases outside the gene matches.

This clone was detected a few times. V and J are TRBV28 and TRBJ2-4, with a tentative D call TRBD1 (6 bases). Germline V gene lookup returns CDR1 MDHEN and CDR2 SYDVKM. The length of the CDR3 is 15 residues. V lost 4 bases and J 5 bases, leaving 15 bases between the germline ends. CDR3: CASSSAGDGENIQYF. DNA of the CDR3: TGTGCCAGCAGTTCCGCAGGGGATGGGGAAAACATTCAGTACTTC. Combining the CDR3 with reference TRBV28 and TRBJ2-4 gives the whole variable domain DVKVTQSSRYLVKRTGEKVFLECVQDMDHENMFWYRQDPGLGLRLIYFSYDVKMKEKGDIPEGYSVSREKKERFSLILESASTNQTSMYLCASSSAGDGENIQYFGAGTRLSVL.

CDR3 nucleotides: TGTGCCAGTAGGCCTCCAGGGGGTGGTCAAGAGACCCAGTACTTC. Translation gives CASRPPGGGQETQYF. The chain couples TRBV19 to TRBJ2-5; 7 bases align to TRBD1. Trimming removed 6 bases from V and 2 bases from J; junction bases left unmatched: 9. This CDR3 is built from 15 residues. In germline, CDR1 is LNHDA, CDR2 SQIVND (reference sequence).

The chain links TRBV28 to TRBJ1-5, with 9 bases aligning to TRBD1. The CDR3 covers 14 residues. Losses at the gene ends were 8 bases for V and 7 bases for J; bases not matched to a gene: 9. Germline values: CDR1 MDHEN, CDR2 SYDVKM. The CDR3 protein is CASRTQGAGQPQHF. The CDR3 DNA follows: TGTGCCAGCCGAACACAGGGGGCTGGGCAGCCCCAGCATTTT.

The V call is TRBV25-1, the J call TRBJ2-1; 8 bases align to TRBD2. The germline CDR1 and CDR2 sequences are MGHDK and SYGVNS. This CDR3 region has 17 residues. With V trimmed by 4 bases and J by 9 bases, 17 bases remained unmatched. The CDR3 DNA sequence: TGTGCCAGCAGTGCCCGTGGAGCGGGAGTTTCTTATCCTGAGCAGTTCTTC. Translation gives CASSARGAGVSYPEQFF.

V is TRBV18 and J is TRBJ2-1; tentatively, D is TRBD2 (5 bases). The V gene lost 0 bases and the J gene lost 0 bases, with 9 bases spanning the gap. The CDR3 runs to 16 residues. CDR1 is KGHSH and CDR2 is LQKENI in the germline V gene. The CDR3 DNA reads as TGTGCCAGCTCACCACCGCTAGCTGCCTCCTACAATGAGCAGTTCTTC. This translates into CASSPPLAASYNEQFF.

CDR3 DNA sequence: TGTGCCAGCAGCCCCGCCCTCCCGGGTTTAGATACGCAGTATTTT. Translation gives CASSPALPGLDTQYF. V is TRBV6-5 and J is TRBJ2-3; D gene ambiguous. Germline V gene lookup returns CDR1 MNHEY and CDR2 SVGAGI. V was shortened by 6 bases and J by 5 bases, with 18 bases between the two germline ends. There are 15 residues in the CDR3.

This clone was counted a few times. This chain connects TRBV27 to TRBJ2-7; D is possibly TRBD1 (7 bases). Germline V gene data show CDR1 as MNHEY and CDR2 as SMNVEV (reference sequence). Trimming removed 4 bases at V and 0 bases at J, with 16 bases between. CDR3 length: 16 amino acids. The CDR3, as DNA: TGTGCCAGCAGTTCCCCAGGGGGACTTAGCTCCTACGAGCAGTACTTC. It yields the protein CASSSPGGLSSYEQYF.